These 9 T cell receptor beta chains were sequenced from one sample in a study of T cells in Graves' hyperthyroidism and ophthalmopathy. Regions amplified from RNA transcripts were the TCR beta CDR3 regions. The TCR CDR3 first-round RT-PCR relied on the HTBI primer set. Via MiXCR, TCRdb re-called the multiplex PCR reads, giving one row per CDR3 protein. Of roughly 530,000 distinct CDR3 sequences listed, 17% were seen once; the top ten hold approximately 15%. Specimen: blood. These receptors were obtained from a woman aged 18-30 years with Graves' ophthalmopathy.

Ten or more counts support this clonotype. J is TRBJ2-6 and V is TRBV28; D gene uncertain. The length of the CDR3 is 15 residues. From germline, CDR1 is MDHEN and CDR2 SYDVKM. V gave up 1 base and J gave up 4 bases, with 8 bases separating them. The chain's CDR3 is CASSLSGHGANVLTF. DNA of the CDR3: TGTGCCAGCAGTTTATCCGGGCACGGGGCCAACGTCCTGACTTTC.

This chain uses TRBV7-2 with TRBJ1-2; the D gene is possibly TRBD1 (6 bases). Trimming stripped 6 bases from V and 6 bases from J, with 20 bases between. Germline CDR1 is SGHTA and CDR2 is FQGNSA. This CDR3 region has 15 residues. The CDR3 sequence is CASRKGTTPDHGYTF. CDR3 coding DNA: TGTGCCAGCAGGAAGGGGACAACACCCGACCATGGCTACACCTTC. Filled out from reference TRBV7-2 and TRBJ1-2, the complete variable domain reads GAGVSQSPSNKVTEKGKDVELRCDPISGHTALYWYRQSLGQGLEFLIYFQGNSAPDKSGLPSDRFSAERTGGSVSTLTIQRTQQEDSAVYLCASRKGTTPDHGYTFGSGTRLTVV.

This clonotype was seen ten or more times. The chain has TRBV3-1 and TRBJ2-3, with D perhaps matching TRBD1 (6 bases). Germline CDR1 LGHDT, CDR2 YNNKEL (reference sequence). There are 14 residues in the CDR3. V dropped 3 bases and J dropped 2 bases, with 9 bases sitting between them. The CDR3 loop is CASSHYRDTDTQYF. The CDR3 DNA follows: TGTGCCAGCAGCCACTACAGGGACACAGATACGCAGTATTTT.

The V and J genes are TRBV13 and TRBJ2-1; D perhaps matches TRBD1 (6 bases). This CDR3 is built from 17 residues. V was cut by 2 bases and J by 5 bases, with 19 bases left in between. CDR1 and CDR2 from the germline V gene are PRHDT and FYEKMQ (reference sequence). CDR3 sequence: CASSLFGWGHVDNEQFF. The CDR3 DNA is TGTGCCAGCAGCTTATTCGGTTGGGGGCACGTGGACAATGAGCAGTTCTTC.

The gene calls are TRBV7-8 and TRBJ1-1; 8 bases align to TRBD1. Germline values: CDR1 SGHVS, CDR2 FQNEAQ. The CDR3 has 15 amino acids. With 6 bases clipped from V and 3 bases from J, the junction kept 9 bases outside the gene matches. The DNA of the CDR3 is TGTGCCAGCAGTAAAGGACAGGGACTTGACACTGAAGCTTTCTTT. It encodes CASSKGQGLDTEAFF.

In its sample, this clonotype was seen a few times. This sequence joins TRBV27 and TRBJ2-3; D is possibly TRBD1 (5 bases). The germline V and J ends were trimmed by 2 bases and 4 bases, with 10 bases remaining between them. This CDR3 is 14 amino acids long. The germline CDR1 and CDR2 sequences are MNHEY and SMNVEV (reference sequence). The CDR3 protein is CASSLLGVPDTQYF. Here the CDR3 DNA reads TGTGCCAGCAGTTTACTAGGGGTACCAGATACGCAGTATTTT.

This clonotype was picked up a small number of times. CDR3 loop: CASSFQGAGGNTIYF. The CDR3 DNA is TGTGCCAGCAGCTTCCAGGGGGCAGGTGGAAACACCATATATTTT. V gene TRBV5-6 combines with J gene TRBJ1-3; 8 positions match TRBD1. Trimming removed 2 bases from V and 3 bases from J; junction bases left unmatched: 4. The CDR3 spans 15 residues. CDR1 and CDR2 (germline): SGHDT, YYEEEE.

At least ten counts were recorded for this clonotype. The J gene is TRBJ1-4, the V gene TRBV30, with a weak D call TRBD1 (5 bases). The CDR3 covers 12 residues. The ends were cut back, 4 bases at V and 7 bases at J, with 10 bases in the middle. Germline V lookup: CDR1 GTSNPN, CDR2 SVGIG (reference sequence). For the CDR3, the DNA is TGTGCCTGGAAGTGGGGGGTTGAAAAACTGTTTTTT. It translates to CAWKWGVEKLFF.

This clonotype showed up many times. The chain links TRBV24-1 to TRBJ1-2; TRBD1 matches 7 bases. Germline CDR1 and CDR2: KGHDR and SFDVKD. Losses at the gene ends were 3 bases for V and 1 base for J; bases not matched to a gene: 4. The CDR3 spans 15 residues. CDR3 in amino acids: CATSDRQGDNYGYTF. Here the CDR3 DNA reads TGTGCCACCAGTGATCGACAGGGTGATAACTATGGCTACACCTTC.